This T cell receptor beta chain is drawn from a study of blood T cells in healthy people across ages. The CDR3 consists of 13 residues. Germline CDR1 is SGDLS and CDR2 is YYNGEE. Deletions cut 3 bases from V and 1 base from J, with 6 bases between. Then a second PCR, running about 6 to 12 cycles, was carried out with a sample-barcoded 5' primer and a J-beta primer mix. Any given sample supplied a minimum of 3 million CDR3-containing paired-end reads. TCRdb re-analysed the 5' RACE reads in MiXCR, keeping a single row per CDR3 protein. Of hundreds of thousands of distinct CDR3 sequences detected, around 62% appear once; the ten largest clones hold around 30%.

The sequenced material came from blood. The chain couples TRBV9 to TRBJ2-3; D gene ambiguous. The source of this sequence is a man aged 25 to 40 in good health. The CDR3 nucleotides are TGTGCCAGCAGCGCGCAACGCACAGATACGCAGTATTTT. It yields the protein CASSAQRTDTQYF.